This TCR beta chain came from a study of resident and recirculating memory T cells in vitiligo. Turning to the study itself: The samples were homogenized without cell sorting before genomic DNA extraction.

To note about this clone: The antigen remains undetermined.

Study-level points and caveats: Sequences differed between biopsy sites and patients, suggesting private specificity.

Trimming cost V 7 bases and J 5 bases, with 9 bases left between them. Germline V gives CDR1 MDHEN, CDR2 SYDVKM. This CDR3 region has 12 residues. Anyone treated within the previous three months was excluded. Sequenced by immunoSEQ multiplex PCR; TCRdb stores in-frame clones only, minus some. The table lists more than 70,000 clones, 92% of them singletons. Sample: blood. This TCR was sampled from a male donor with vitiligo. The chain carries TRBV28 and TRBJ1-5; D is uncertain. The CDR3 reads CASITRDQPQHF. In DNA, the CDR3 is TGTGCCAGCATCACGAGAGATCAGCCCCAGCATTTT.